Given below is one T cell receptor beta chain in context. This specimen belongs to a study of blood T cell repertoires in COVID-19. Study-level background: Sites in the United States, Italy and Spain provided acute and convalescent COVID-19 samples. PBMCs, B-cell-depleted T cells, or T cells were the source of the cDNA or gDNA that made up the material.

V lost 4 bases to trimming and J lost 8 bases; unmatched junction nucleotides: 8. The CDR3 has 14 amino acids. Germline CDR1 is SGHTA and CDR2 is FQGNSA. Original methodology: Estimation of nucleated cell counts was performed using reference gene primer amplification. Sequenced by immunoSEQ multiplex PCR; TCRdb stores in-frame clones only, minus some. The V and J calls and clone size are taken from that table; D and trimming were inferred from the DNA. The sample consists of about 72,000 clones, more than 75% of them appearing once. Input material: peripheral blood. This clonotype originated in a woman aged 55-75 years with acute or convalescent COVID-19. The chain couples TRBV7-2 to TRBJ2-1, with 7 bases aligning to TRBD1. The CDR3 region has the DNA TGTGCCAGCAGCTCCTCGACAGGGTACGATGAGCAGTTCTTC. Encoded protein: CASSSSTGYDEQFF.